Below, 25 T cell receptor beta chains from the same sample are listed, as sequenced in a study of T cells in pancreatic ductal adenocarcinoma. Selected pancreatic ductal adenocarcinoma patients had undergone surgery without neoadjuvant therapy. Clones were read by immunoSEQ multiplex PCR, and TCRdb kept only the in-frame ones, dropping some. The sample comprises over 10,000 clones, 80% to 90% of which are singletons, and more than 15% rests with the top ten. Sequenced input: PBMCs. These receptors originate from a human donor with pancreatic ductal adenocarcinoma.

The rearrangement joins TRBV5-5 to TRBJ1-1; unclear D gene. Between the trimmed V and J ends, which lost 0 bases and 13 bases, there was a span of 19 bases. The CDR3 contains 14 residues. Germline V gives CDR1 SGHKS, CDR2 YYEKEE (reference sequence). CDR3 amino acids: CASSLVVGPGKGFF. The CDR3 DNA sequence: TGTGCCAGCAGCTTGGTTGTGGGCCCGGGGAAAGGTTTCTTT.

The V and J genes are TRBV6-1 and TRBJ2-3; TRBD1 or TRBD2 may be the D gene (8 bases each). The CDR3 is made up of 16 amino acids. The germline V gene encodes CDR1 MNHNS and CDR2 SASEGT. V was cut by 4 bases and J by 3 bases, with 17 bases left in between. The CDR3 nucleotides are TGTGCCAGCAGTGCCCAGGGGGCGGGAGGAACAGATACGCAGTATTTT. This gives the protein CASSAQGAGGTDTQYF.

This chain connects TRBV27 to TRBJ1-3; D is possibly TRBD1 (6 bases). The CDR3 runs 15 residues. The germline V and J ends were trimmed by 4 bases and 0 bases, with 10 bases remaining between them. The germline CDR1 and CDR2 sequences are MNHEY and SMNVEV (reference sequence). CDR3 in DNA: TGTGCCAGCAGTTCCGGGACAAACTCTGGAAACACCATATATTTT. It specifies CASSSGTNSGNTIYF.

The chain uses TRBV28 and TRBJ2-7, with no clear D. V was clipped by 6 bases and J by 6 bases, with 12 bases between them. CDR1 is MDHEN, CDR2 SYDVKM, per germline. CDR3 length: 12 residues. As DNA, the CDR3 is TGTGCCAGCAGCTTCTCGGTCTTCGAGCAGTACTTC. Its translation: CASSFSVFEQYF.

This chain uses TRBV19 with TRBJ2-7; TRBD2 is a possible D gene (5 bases). The length of the CDR3 is 13 residues. The V end was cut by 0 bases, the J end by 6 bases, with 9 bases between. Germline-derived CDR1 and CDR2 are LNHDA and SQIVND (reference sequence). The CDR3 sequence is CASSIDRGSEQYF. The CDR3 bases are TGTGCCAGTAGTATAGATCGAGGGAGCGAGCAGTACTTC.

The rearrangement joins TRBV6-6 to TRBJ2-7, with TRBD1 matching over 7 bases. The CDR3 consists of 13 residues. With 5 bases clipped from V and 7 bases from J, the junction kept 8 bases outside the gene matches. The germline V gene has CDR1 MNHNY and CDR2 SVGAGI (reference sequence). CDR3 DNA sequence: TGTGCCAGCAGTGGGACAGCCACGAAAGAGCAGTACTTC. It translates to CASSGTATKEQYF.

CDR3 bases: TGTGCCTGGAGTTCTACAGGGAACACTGAAGCTTTCTTT. It translates to CAWSSTGNTEAFF. The gene calls are TRBV30 and TRBJ1-1, with D possibly matching TRBD1 (5 bases). The CDR3 contains 13 residues. CDR1 is GTSNPN, CDR2 SVGIG, per germline (reference sequence). V lost 2 bases and J lost 1, with 8 bases in between.

The chain is built from TRBV29-1 and TRBJ2-3, with 7 bases lining up with TRBD1. V lost 3 bases to trimming and J lost 8 bases; unmatched junction nucleotides: 2. Germline values: CDR1 SQVTM, CDR2 ANQGSEA. The CDR3 spans 11 residues. The CDR3 sequence is CSVERDSTQYF. Written as DNA, the CDR3 is TGCAGCGTTGAGAGGGACAGTACGCAGTATTTT.

This clone was detected once. CDR3 nucleotides: TGTGCCAGCAGGCCTACCGGGACAGGTTTATACGAGCAGTACTTC. Translated, it gives CASRPTGTGLYEQYF. J is TRBJ2-7 and V is TRBV2; 8 bases fit TRBD1. Per germline, CDR1 SNHLY and CDR2 FYNNEI. This CDR3 is 15 amino acids long. J was trimmed by 4 bases and V by 6 bases; bases with no gene match: 11.

The rearrangement links TRBV7-9 to TRBJ2-2; D may correspond to TRBD1 or TRBD2 (5 bases each). Trimming shortened V by 5 bases and J by 0 bases, and 16 bases separated the two germline ends. There are 17 residues in the CDR3. Germline V gene data show CDR1 as SEHNR and CDR2 as FQNEAQ (reference sequence). This CDR3 reads CASSPQGTRANTGELFF. For the CDR3, the DNA is TGTGCCAGCAGCCCGCAAGGGACGAGAGCGAACACCGGGGAGCTGTTTTTT. Variable domain in full (rest from reference TRBV7-9 and TRBJ2-2): DTGVSQNPRHKITKRGQNVTFRCDPISEHNRLYWYRQTLGQGPEFLTYFQNEAQLEKSRLLSDRFSAERPKGSFSTLEIQRTEQGDSAMYLCASSPQGTRANTGELFFGEGSRLTVL.

V and J are TRBV6-6 and TRBJ2-7; D might be TRBD1 (6 bases). The V gene lost 2 bases and the J gene lost 5 bases, with 13 bases spanning the gap. The CDR3 has 14 amino acids. Germline V lookup: CDR1 MNHNY, CDR2 SVGAGI (reference sequence). The CDR3 is CASSYDRTTHEQYF. The CDR3 nucleotides read TGTGCCAGCAGTTACGACAGGACGACCCACGAGCAGTACTTC.

This clone was counted once. The chain uses TRBV5-1 and TRBJ1-1; the D gene is possibly TRBD1 (6 bases). There are 15 residues in the CDR3. Trimming shortened V by 0 bases and J by 5 bases, and 14 bases separated the two germline ends. From germline, CDR1 is SGHRS and CDR2 YFSETQ. Written as DNA, the CDR3 is TGCGCCAGCAGCTTGGGAACACAGGGTGGTACTGAAGCTTTCTTT. Encoded protein: CASSLGTQGGTEAFF.

This clone is deemed large (0.1 to 1%). The chain joins TRBV29-1 to TRBJ1-1, with TRBD1 matching 7 bases. In germline, CDR1 is SQVTM, CDR2 ANQGSEA. The trim removed 6 bases at V and 1 base at J, leaving 5 bases unmatched. The CDR3 consists of 13 residues. The chain's CDR3 is CSVAGQKNTEAFF. Here the CDR3 DNA reads TGCAGCGTAGCGGGACAGAAGAACACTGAAGCTTTCTTT.

The rearrangement joins TRBV6-6 to TRBJ1-2; D is possibly TRBD1 (6 bases). Trimming shortened V by 4 bases and J by 4 bases, and 10 bases separated the two germline ends. Germline-derived CDR1 and CDR2 are MNHNY and SVGAGI (reference sequence). This CDR3 is 13 amino acids long. Here the CDR3 reads CASSFPDSYGYTF. The CDR3 DNA reads TGTGCCAGCAGTTTCCCGGACAGCTATGGCTACACCTTC.

The CDR3 nucleotides are TGCAGCGTTGAAGGACAGGGGGCGGGGAACACTGAAGCTTTCTTT. Encoded protein: CSVEGQGAGNTEAFF. The chain couples TRBV29-1 to TRBJ1-1; 10 nucleotides line up with TRBD1. Germline loops: CDR1 SQVTM, CDR2 ANQGSEA. The length of the CDR3 is 15 residues. V shed 1 base, J shed 1 base, and the junction held 3 bases outside the gene matches.

The V and J genes are TRBV7-3 and TRBJ2-3; possibly TRBD2 for D (6 bases). Trimming took 3 bases from V and 1 from J, leaving 14 bases between them. Per germline, CDR1 SGHTA and CDR2 FQGTGA. The CDR3 totals 16 residues. CDR3 nucleotide sequence: TGTGCCAGCAGCTTTAACGGCCCGGGAGGCACAGATACGCAGTATTTT. Amino acids: CASSFNGPGGTDTQYF.

The chain combines TRBV4-2 with TRBJ2-5; 9 bases align to TRBD2. The CDR3 extends over 13 amino acids. V lost 4 bases to trimming and J lost 5 bases; unmatched junction nucleotides: 2. CDR1 and CDR2 from the germline V gene are LGHNA and YNFKEQ. The CDR3 here is CASSRGGEETQYF. CDR3 DNA: TGTGCCAGCAGCCGCGGGGGGGAGGAGACCCAGTACTTC.

The chain employs TRBV5-1 and TRBJ2-7; D may be TRBD1 (5 bases). This CDR3 is 15 amino acids long. V lost 0 bases to trimming and J lost 6 bases, with 16 bases between them. Looked up from germline, CDR1 is SGHRS and CDR2 is YFSETQ. Here the CDR3 DNA reads TGCGCCAGCAGCTTGGATACAGGTTCTCTCTCCGAGCAGTACTTC. This gives the protein CASSLDTGSLSEQYF.

This chain uses TRBV6-6 with TRBJ1-2, with a possible D match to TRBD1 (5 bases). The CDR3 runs to 14 residues. Germline CDR1 and CDR2: MNHNY and SVGAGI (reference sequence). V dropped 5 bases and J dropped 3 bases, with 13 bases sitting between them. The CDR3 sequence: CASSVAGVDYGYTF. The CDR3 nucleotides read TGTGCCAGCAGTGTCGCGGGGGTGGACTATGGCTACACCTTC.

This chain links TRBV6-5 with TRBJ2-7; 7 bases map to TRBD2. J gave up 1 base and V 7 bases, and 7 bases lay outside the gene matches. The CDR3 sequence is 14 residues long. Germline assignment: CDR1 MNHEY and CDR2 SVGAGI. CDR3 region: CASTSGLESYEQYF. CDR3 in DNA: TGTGCCAGCACTAGCGGACTAGAATCCTACGAGCAGTACTTC.

The CDR3 reads CATSRDRGENTEAFF. Written as DNA, the CDR3 is TGTGCCACCAGCAGAGATCGAGGGGAGAACACTGAAGCTTTCTTT. This chain links TRBV15 with TRBJ1-1; a possible D gene is TRBD1 (5 bases). The CDR3 length is 15 residues. V was cut by 0 bases and J by 1 base, with 9 bases left in between. Germline CDR1 and CDR2: LNHNV and YYDKDF (reference sequence).

This chain links TRBV6-6 with TRBJ1-2; no clear D. V was trimmed by 6 bases and J by 2 bases, leaving 13 bases between them. Germline-derived CDR1 and CDR2 are MNHNY and SVGAGI (reference sequence). The CDR3 is made up of 14 amino acids. This CDR3 is CASSYRGSNYGYTF. For the CDR3, the DNA is TGTGCCAGCAGCTACAGAGGATCCAACTATGGCTACACCTTC.

This clone was detected only once. The V and J genes are TRBV7-9 and TRBJ1-5, with D unclear. This CDR3 comprises 14 residues. With 5 bases removed from V and 2 bases from J, the gap between germline ends came to 10 bases. Germline V gene lookup returns CDR1 SEHNR and CDR2 FQNEAQ (reference sequence). The CDR3 spells CASSPSGGNQPQHF. CDR3 nucleotides: TGTGCCAGCAGCCCCTCCGGGGGCAATCAGCCCCAGCATTTT.

This clone was detected once. The rearrangement uses TRBV30 and TRBJ1-1; D is undetermined. The germline gives CDR1 GTSNPN, CDR2 SVGIG (reference sequence). V was trimmed by 0 bases and J by 10 bases, leaving 9 bases between them. This CDR3 spans 11 amino acids. The CDR3 spells CAWSVLKRAFF. Here the CDR3 DNA reads TGTGCCTGGAGTGTACTTAAAAGAGCTTTCTTT.

This chain connects TRBV9 to TRBJ2-1, with a weak D call TRBD2 (5 bases). V lost 0 bases, J lost 4 bases, and 11 bases lay in between. The CDR3 is made up of 15 amino acids. The germline CDR1 and CDR2 sequences are SGDLS and YYNGEE. CDR3 in amino acids: CASSVAAGLYNEQFF. In DNA, the CDR3 is TGTGCCAGCAGCGTAGCGGCCGGACTGTACAATGAGCAGTTCTTC. The entire variable domain, with the rest obtained from reference TRBV9 and TRBJ2-1, is as follows: DSGVTQTPKHLITATGQRVTLRCSPRSGDLSVYWYQQSLDQGLQFLIQYYNGEERAKGNILERFSAQQFPDLHSELNLSSLELGDSALYFCASSVAAGLYNEQFFGPGTRLTVL.